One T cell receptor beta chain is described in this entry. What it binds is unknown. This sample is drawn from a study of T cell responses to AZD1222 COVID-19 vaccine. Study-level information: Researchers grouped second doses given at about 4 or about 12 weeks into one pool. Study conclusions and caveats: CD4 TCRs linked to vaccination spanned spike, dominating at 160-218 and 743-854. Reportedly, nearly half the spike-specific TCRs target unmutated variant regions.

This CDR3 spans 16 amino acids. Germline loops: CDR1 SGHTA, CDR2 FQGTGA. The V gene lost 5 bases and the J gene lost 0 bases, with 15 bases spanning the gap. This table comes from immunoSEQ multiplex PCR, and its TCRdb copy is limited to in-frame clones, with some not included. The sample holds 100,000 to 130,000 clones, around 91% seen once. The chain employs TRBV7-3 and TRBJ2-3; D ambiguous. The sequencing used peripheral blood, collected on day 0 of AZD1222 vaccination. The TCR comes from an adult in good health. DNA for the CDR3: TGTGCCAGCAGCCCCTTTTTAAAGGCTAGCACAGATACGCAGTATTTT. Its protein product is CASSPFLKASTDTQYF.